Below, 26 T cell receptor beta chains from the same sample are listed, as sequenced in a study of blood T cells in healthy people across ages. It was with a sample-barcoded 5' primer and a J-beta primer mix that a second PCR of about 6 to 12 cycles was run. A single record per CDR3 protein comes from TCRdb applying MiXCR to the 5' RACE reads. The data contain about 970,000 distinct CDR3 sequences, roughly 50% of them seen just once; the ten biggest clones take up roughly a fifth. Sequenced sample: blood. Source of these receptors: a woman in her fifties or sixties in good health.

This clonotype has only a few counts. The rearrangement links TRBV3-1 to TRBJ1-1; D may be TRBD1 (5 bases). The CDR3 covers 13 residues. The germline V and J ends were trimmed by 4 bases and 11 bases, with 17 bases remaining between them. Germline V gene data show CDR1 as LGHDT and CDR2 as YNNKEL (reference sequence). The CDR3 DNA sequence: TGTGCCAGCAGCCCTCAGGTAGGGGAAGACGCTTTCTTT. This codes for CASSPQVGEDAFF.

This clonotype came up a few times. The chain employs TRBV29-1 and TRBJ2-4; 8 bases align to TRBD2. J gave up 8 bases and V 6 bases, and 6 bases lay outside the gene matches. Germline CDR1 SQVTM, CDR2 ANQGSEA. This CDR3 has 12 amino acids. The CDR3 reads CSVLGGEHIQYF. CDR3 bases: TGCAGCGTCCTCGGGGGGGAGCACATTCAGTACTTC. Looking up the rest from reference TRBV29-1 and TRBJ2-4 gives the full variable domain: SAVISQKPSRDICQRGTSLTIQCQVDSQVTMMFWYRQQPGQSLTLIATANQGSEATYESGFVIDKFPISRPNLTFSTLTVSNMSPEDSSIYLCSVLGGEHIQYFGAGTRLSVL.

This clonotype turned up a few times. V is TRBV4-1 and J is TRBJ2-5; 9 bases line up with TRBD1. Germline V gene sequence: CDR1 MGHRA, CDR2 YSYEKL. V shed 2 bases, J shed 5 bases, and the junction held 9 bases outside the gene matches. This CDR3 has 16 amino acids. In DNA, the CDR3 is TGCGCCAGCAGCCAACGGACAGGGGAAGGCTGGGAGACCCAGTACTTC. This sequence encodes CASSQRTGEGWETQYF.

This clonotype has a handful of counts. The chain is built from TRBV28 and TRBJ2-7; D may be TRBD1 (5 bases). The J call is doubtful: the DNA matches TRBJ2-5 better. CDR1 MDHEN and CDR2 SYDVKM come from the germline V gene. The CDR3 covers 15 residues. The CDR3 is CASSLRGPRSETQYF. CDR3 in DNA: TGTGCCAGCAGTTTAAGGGGTCCCAGGTCGGAGACCCAGTACTTC.

This chain connects TRBV20-1 to TRBJ2-1; D remains ambiguous. Germline V gene data show CDR1 as DFQATT and CDR2 as SNEGSKA (reference sequence). With 0 bases removed from V and 1 base from J, the gap between germline ends came to 10 bases. CDR3 length equals 15 residues. CDR3 sequence (DNA): TGCAGTGCTAGAGATCGGACGGAGTCCTACAATGAGCAGTTCTTC. Translating gives CSARDRTESYNEQFF.

This clonotype was detected only once. A junction boundary mismatches the germline segment, possibly from a read error. This CDR3 reads CTSSPEQRSYEQYF. CDR3 nucleotides: TGTACCAGCTCACCAGAACAACGGTCCTACGAGCAGTACTTC. This chain uses TRBV18 with TRBJ2-7; no firm D call. The germline V gene has CDR1 KGHSH and CDR2 LQKENI. CDR3 length equals 14 residues.

The CDR3 loop is CRCRRVGGLYNEQFF. CDR3 DNA sequence: TGCAGATGTAGAAGGGTGGGAGGACTCTACAATGAGCAGTTCTTC. The gene calls are TRBV20-1 and TRBJ2-1; a weak D match, TRBD2 (6 bases). The CDR3 runs to 15 residues. The germline gives CDR1 DFQATT, CDR2 SNEGSKA (reference sequence).

The gene calls are TRBV29-1 and TRBJ1-3; TRBD1 matches 8 bases. The CDR3 has 13 residues. From germline, CDR1 is SQVTM and CDR2 ANQGSEA. Trimming cost V 7 bases and J 8 bases; bases outside gene matches: 10. CDR3 DNA: TGCAGCGCACTGACAGGGGAATTTGACACCATATATTTT. Translating gives CSALTGEFDTIYF.

This chain connects TRBV20-1 to TRBJ1-6; D perhaps matches TRBD1 (5 bases). Germline values: CDR1 DFQATT, CDR2 SNEGSKA (reference sequence). The CDR3 is 15 amino acids. Trimming cost V 3 bases and J 7 bases, with 16 bases left between them. In DNA form, the CDR3 reads TGCAGTGCTAGGAGGGGTCTAAGGTTGAATTCACCCCTCCACTTT. It yields the protein CSARRGLRLNSPLHF.

The chain joins TRBV7-9 to TRBJ2-7, with 7 bases fitting TRBD2. From germline, CDR1 is SEHNR and CDR2 FQNEAQ (reference sequence). V trimming: 1 base; J trimming: 3 bases; junction bases outside the gene matches: 6. The CDR3 runs to 15 residues. The CDR3 reads CASSLVGAGNYEQYF. The CDR3 DNA reads as TGTGCCAGCAGCTTAGTCGGAGCGGGAAACTACGAGCAGTACTTC.

This clonotype was detected a few times. The CDR3 bases are TGTGCCAGCAGTCCGGAATGGGAGACCCAGTACTTC. Protein product: CASSPEWETQYF. The V call is TRBV28, the J call TRBJ2-5; D not resolved. The germline V gene encodes CDR1 MDHEN and CDR2 SYDVKM. The CDR3 is 12 residues long. The V and J ends lost 5 bases and 5 bases respectively, with 9 bases between them.

Comment on this clonotype: The junction shows a germline mismatch at one end, possibly a read error. The chain combines TRBV20-1 with TRBJ2-7; possibly TRBD2 for D (6 bases). The germline gives CDR1 DFQATT, CDR2 SNEGSKA (reference sequence). CDR3 length: 14 amino acids. The CDR3 loop reads CSARVPTSPYEQYF. CDR3 nucleotide sequence: TGTAGTGCTAGAGTACCGACTAGTCCCTACGAGCAGTACTTC.

In its sample, this clonotype was seen a few times. The chain links TRBV30 to TRBJ2-5; no firm D call. Trimming cost V 0 bases and J 5 bases, with 7 bases left between them. The CDR3 contains 12 residues. CDR1 GTSNPN and CDR2 SVGIG come from the germline V gene (reference sequence). This chain's CDR3 is CAWSVLGETQYF. In DNA form, the CDR3 reads TGTGCCTGGAGTGTACTGGGGGAGACCCAGTACTTC.

This clonotype turned up a few times. The chain has TRBV29-1 and TRBJ1-2, with 7 bases that match TRBD1. Germline V gene data show CDR1 as SQVTM and CDR2 as ANQGSEA. The CDR3 covers 12 residues. The V segment lost 5 bases and the J segment 4 bases; nucleotides outside the gene matches: 4. This chain's CDR3 is CSVSGQAYGYTF. CDR3 coding DNA: TGCAGCGTTTCTGGACAGGCCTATGGCTACACCTTC.

This clonotype was counted a few times. The chain joins TRBV5-1 to TRBJ2-1, with D hard to call. The CDR3 spans 15 residues. Trimming took off 0 bases at V and 10 bases at J, with 17 bases between the two ends. Germline V gene data show CDR1 as SGHRS and CDR2 as YFSETQ. CDR3 protein: CASSLGIEESREQFF. The CDR3 DNA reads TGCGCCAGCAGCTTGGGGATAGAAGAGTCCCGGGAGCAGTTCTTC. Full variable domain (rest looked up from reference TRBV5-1 and TRBJ2-1): KAGVTQTPRYLIKTRGQQVTLSCSPISGHRSVSWYQQTPGQGLQFLFEYFSETQRNKGNFPGRFSGRQFSNSRSEMNVSTLELGDSALYLCASSLGIEESREQFFGPGTRLTVL.

This clonotype turned up a few times. The chain is built from TRBV5-1 and TRBJ2-1, with D possibly TRBD1 on 5 matching bases. Germline CDR1 is SGHRS and CDR2 is YFSETQ. The CDR3 runs to 14 residues. The germline V and J ends were trimmed by 4 bases and 0 bases, with 8 bases remaining between them. CDR3 DNA: TGCGCCAGCAGCGTACAGGCCTCCTACAATGAGCAGTTCTTC. Protein sequence: CASSVQASYNEQFF. Full variable domain (outside the CDR3, taken from reference TRBV5-1 and TRBJ2-1): KAGVTQTPRYLIKTRGQQVTLSCSPISGHRSVSWYQQTPGQGLQFLFEYFSETQRNKGNFPGRFSGRQFSNSRSEMNVSTLELGDSALYLCASSVQASYNEQFFGPGTRLTVL.

This chain joins TRBV13 and TRBJ2-1; 8 bases map to TRBD2. CDR3 length: 15 residues. Per the germline V gene, CDR1 is PRHDT and CDR2 is FYEKMQ (reference sequence). Germline trimming cut 5 bases from V and 6 bases from J; bases unmatched to any gene: 9. The CDR3 loop reads CASSPSGRAFNEQFF. DNA of the CDR3: TGTGCCAGCAGCCCGAGCGGGAGAGCCTTCAATGAGCAGTTCTTC.

The V call is TRBV6-5, the J call TRBJ2-7; no clear D. This CDR3 has 15 residues. Looked up from germline, CDR1 is MNHEY and CDR2 is SVGAGI. The ends were cut back, 5 bases at V and 3 bases at J, with 17 bases in the middle. This chain's CDR3 is CASSLAGPAGYEQYF. CDR3 nucleotides: TGTGCCAGCAGTCTCGCAGGTCCAGCCGGCTACGAGCAGTACTTC.

The V and J genes are TRBV29-1 and TRBJ2-2; D not certain. V lost 8 bases and J lost 7, with 20 bases in between. The CDR3 sequence is 14 residues long. Per germline, CDR1 SQVTM and CDR2 ANQGSEA. The CDR3 bases are TGCAGCATCGGCTCTCGGCCAGTTGGCGGGGAGCTGTTTTTT. It is translated as CSIGSRPVGGELFF.

This clonotype came up a few times. The chain carries TRBV4-1 and TRBJ2-1; 9 bases fit TRBD1. J was trimmed by 9 bases and V by 2 bases; bases with no gene match: 8. There are 15 residues in the CDR3. CDR1 and CDR2 from the germline V gene are MGHRA and YSYEKL. The CDR3 spells CASSQIGTGLTEQFF. The CDR3 region has the DNA TGCGCCAGCAGCCAAATAGGGACAGGGTTGACTGAGCAGTTCTTC.

The CDR3 coding sequence is TGCAGGGGGACTAGCGGGAGGGCCGGCAATGAGCAGTTCTTC. Its translation: CRGTSGRAGNEQFF. The chain joins TRBV20-1 to TRBJ2-1; 16 positions match TRBD2. CDR1 and CDR2 (germline): DFQATT, SNEGSKA (reference sequence). The length of the CDR3 is 14 residues.

As for this clonotype: Given a much more abundant clone one base away, this may be a read error. The chain combines TRBV29-1 with TRBJ2-5, with 12 bases fitting TRBD2. Germline lookup yields CDR1 SQVTM and CDR2 ANQGSEA. The length of the CDR3 is 15 residues. V trimming: 3 bases; J trimming: 11 bases; junction bases outside the gene matches: 13. The DNA for the CDR3 is TGCAGCGTTGAGGACGGACTAGCGGGAATTAATGAGCAGTACTTC. Residues: CSVEDGLAGINEQYF.

This chain joins TRBV4-1 and TRBJ2-1; 12 nucleotides match TRBD2. Trimming took 0 bases from V and 0 from J; bases not matched to a gene: 12. Germline loops: CDR1 MGHRA, CDR2 YSYEKL. This CDR3 has 21 amino acids. CDR3 residues: CASSQDPGGLAGGRSYNEQFF. The CDR3 DNA is TGCGCCAGCAGCCAAGATCCGGGGGGGCTAGCGGGAGGGCGCTCCTACAATGAGCAGTTCTTC.

The genes are TRBV20-1 and TRBJ2-7; D gene uncertain. The V and J ends lost 7 bases and 0 bases respectively, with 13 bases between them. The CDR3 is 13 amino acids. Germline V gene sequence: CDR1 DFQATT, CDR2 SNEGSKA (reference sequence). CDR3 nucleotides: TGCAGTGGGGGTGACCGCGACTCCTACGAGCAGTACTTC. This sequence encodes CSGGDRDSYEQYF.

A few counts support this clonotype. The chain has TRBV7-2 and TRBJ2-7, with D possibly TRBD1 on 5 matching bases. Germline CDR1 reads SGHTA; CDR2 reads FQGNSA. This CDR3 comprises 12 residues. Trimming took off 5 bases at V and 7 bases at J, with 12 bases between the two ends. Written as DNA, the CDR3 is TGTGCCAGCAGCGTGGGGCGTGGGGAGCAGTACTTC. This codes for CASSVGRGEQYF.

The chain employs TRBV29-1 and TRBJ2-1; D is possibly TRBD1 (6 bases). CDR1 SQVTM and CDR2 ANQGSEA come from the germline V gene. Trimming removed 6 bases from V and 10 bases from J, with 16 bases in between. The CDR3 runs 12 residues. The CDR3 bases are TGCAGCGTAGGGGGATTTTCGGTGGAGCAGTTCTTC. Its protein is CSVGGFSVEQFF.